This T cell receptor beta chain was identified in a study of T cells after yellow fever vaccination. The study's findings and limits: There was a possibility that FACS-sorted repertoires contained abundant clonotypes contaminating from the bulk population. Most clones from primary vaccination were detected again post-booster (roughly 96% CD4, roughly 85% CD8).

It was through 5'RACE template switching that TCR cDNA was made, with a universal primer site and UMIs added. TCRdb used MiXCR to reprocess the 5' RACE reads, holding one entry per CDR3 protein. The table shows 500,000 to 700,000 distinct CDR3 sequences, with under 25% occurring only once. This clonotype was counted ten times or more. Its antigen is undetermined. With 2 bases clipped from V and 14 bases from J, the junction kept 4 bases outside the gene matches. The CDR3 is 13 residues long. The germline V gene has CDR1 SGHVS and CDR2 FQNEAQ. The V call is TRBV7-8, the J call TRBJ1-6; TRBD1 matches at 9 bases. The sequence was obtained from a man aged 25 to 45 who received the YFV17D yellow fever vaccine. The material was PBMCs, obtained 15 days after the yellow fever booster vaccination. The CDR3 spells CASSLMGQGTLHF. The CDR3 DNA sequence: TGTGCCAGCAGCTTAATGGGACAGGGTACCCTCCACTTT.